Sequencing of this T cell receptor beta chain was carried out in a study of cytomegalovirus exposure and HLA in healthy donors. Study-level findings and limits: With later analysis, a missense DCLRE1C variant became linked to TCR beta V- and J-gene trimming. Cytomegalovirus-associated TCR beta chains were listed, numbering under 200.

In regard to this clone: What it recognizes is unknown.

PCR primers comprised 60 Vbeta and 13 Jbeta primers. Authors' methods: An analysis that came later counted approximately 76 million unique TCR beta chains, about 10 million shared. The assay was immunoSEQ multiplex PCR, and TCRdb's table has in-frame clones only and misses some. V, J and clone size are those of that table, while D and trimming were read from the DNA. The sample has almost 90,000 clones; 85% are singletons. The source of this sequence is a middle-aged man in good health and CMV-seropositive. The material sequenced was PBMCs.

The CDR3 loop reads CASSGVAGGSNEQFF. CDR3 nucleotides: TGTGCCAGCAGTGGGGTAGCGGGAGGTAGCAATGAGCAGTTCTTC. The rearrangement joins TRBV6-1 to TRBJ2-1; 10 bases are shared with TRBD2. V lost 4 bases, J lost 6 bases, and 6 bases stayed unmatched. This CDR3 has 15 amino acids. In germline, CDR1 is MNHNS, CDR2 SASEGT.